This TCR beta chain was recorded in a study of T cell responses to AZD1222 COVID-19 vaccine. The data were produced by immunoSEQ multiplex PCR, yet TCRdb's version contains in-frame clones alone and is incomplete. This table holds 130,000 or so clones, approximately 90% found once. This specimen was peripheral blood, taken 28 days after the second AZD1222 dose. The TCR sequence derives from an adult who received the AZD1222 COVID-19 vaccine.

The CDR3 region is CASSPGVGSPLHF. DNA of the CDR3: TGTGCCAGCAGCCCAGGGGTCGGTTCACCCCTCCACTTT. V gene TRBV3-1 (or the pseudogene TRBV3-2) combines with J gene TRBJ1-6, with TRBD1 as a possible D gene (6 bases). There are 13 residues in the CDR3. V lost 4 bases, J lost 9 bases, and 10 bases lay in between. Germline V lookup: CDR1 LGHDT, CDR2 YNNKEL (reference sequence).